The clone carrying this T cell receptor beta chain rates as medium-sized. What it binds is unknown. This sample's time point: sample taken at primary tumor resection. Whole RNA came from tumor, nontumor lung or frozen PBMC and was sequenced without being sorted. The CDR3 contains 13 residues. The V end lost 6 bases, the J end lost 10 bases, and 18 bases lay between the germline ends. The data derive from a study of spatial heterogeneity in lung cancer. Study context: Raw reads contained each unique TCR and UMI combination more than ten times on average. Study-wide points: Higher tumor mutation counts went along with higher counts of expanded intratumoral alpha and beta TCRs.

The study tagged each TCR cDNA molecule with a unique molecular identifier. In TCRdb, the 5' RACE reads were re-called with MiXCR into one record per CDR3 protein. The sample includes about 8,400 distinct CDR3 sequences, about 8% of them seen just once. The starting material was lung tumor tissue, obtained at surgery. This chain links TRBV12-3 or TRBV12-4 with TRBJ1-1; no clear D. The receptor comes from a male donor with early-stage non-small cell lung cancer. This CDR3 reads CASSPTVTGRAFF. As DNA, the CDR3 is TGTGCCAGCAGCCCGACCGTGACGGGGAGAGCTTTCTTT.